This T cell receptor beta chain was profiled in a study of cytomegalovirus exposure and HLA in healthy donors. The PCR used 60 Vbeta and 13 Jbeta primers. Produced via immunoSEQ multiplex PCR; TCRdb's table is partial and in-frame only. The data show 95,000 to 100,000 clones, 76% seen once. Input material: PBMCs. The receptor's source is a man in his forties or fifties in good health and CMV-seronegative.

In DNA, the CDR3 is TGTGCCAGTAGTATTGGGCGGGGATATAACACCGGGGAGCTGTTTTTT. Protein product: CASSIGRGYNTGELFF. This chain connects TRBV19 to TRBJ2-2, with D possibly TRBD2 on 6 matching bases. The CDR3 totals 16 residues. Looked up from germline, CDR1 is LNHDA and CDR2 is SQIVND (reference sequence). Trimming took off 3 bases at V and 2 bases at J, with 13 bases between the two ends.